This T cell receptor beta chain was captured in a study of human T cells and chemical hapten exposure. General observations from the study: Sensitization with DPC brought no change to TCRs above 1 in 1000 in frequency.

In the library, unique molecular identifiers were attached to individual cDNA molecules. TCRdb called the RACE reads again in MiXCR, with one record for every CDR3 protein. The sample includes some 42,000 distinct CDR3 sequences, 8.5% to 10% of them seen just once. The time point here: patch test 2, 6 weeks after DPC sensitization. Treatment here: therapeutic diphenylcyclopropenone sensitization with weekly scalp DPC. This clonotype was counted many times. Its antigen is still unknown. Per the germline V gene, CDR1 is SNHLY and CDR2 is FYNNEI. Trimming took 3 bases from V and 5 from J, leaving 10 bases between them. This CDR3 spans 14 amino acids.

This sequence originates from a woman between 35 and 50 years old with alopecia areata. Some clones in this sample may be carry-over from other donors' samples. This sample comprised whole blood, obtained in connection with sensitization to the hapten diphenylcyclopropenone (DPC). V is TRBV2 and J is TRBJ1-4; D ambiguous. As DNA, the CDR3 is TGTGCCAGCAGTGACGGTGGAATGAATGAAAAACTGTTTTTT. Encoded protein: CASSDGGMNEKLFF.